This T cell receptor (beta chain) was recovered during a study of blood T cell repertoires in COVID-19. Overall study context: Samples came from the United States, Italy and Spain, spanning acute and convalescent COVID-19. Sources were T cells, B-cell-depleted T cells, or PBMCs; the material itself was cDNA or gDNA.

The CDR3 spans 15 residues. V lost 5 bases, J lost 9 bases, and 8 bases stayed unmatched. The germline V gene encodes CDR1 SEHNR and CDR2 FQNEAQ (reference sequence). The authors' processing: Estimation of nucleated cell counts was performed using reference gene primer amplification. Libraries were prepared by immunoSEQ multiplex PCR; TCRdb keeps only in-frame clonotypes and omits some of them. V and J calls and clone size follow that table, whereas D and trimming were derived from the DNA. The sample shows fewer than 200,000 clones, roughly 89% of them seen only once. This clone was detected only once.

V gene TRBV7-9 combines with J gene TRBJ1-6; 9 positions agree with TRBD1. The sequence was obtained from a woman between 18 and 29 years old who had recovered from COVID-19. Specimen: peripheral blood. CDR3 in amino acids: CASSQGQGPGSPLHF. The DNA for the CDR3 is TGTGCCAGCAGCCAGGGACAGGGACCAGGTTCACCCCTCCACTTT.